What follows is one T cell receptor beta chain and its context. Germline assignment: CDR1 SEHNR and CDR2 FQNEAQ (reference sequence). This CDR3 has 13 amino acids. V was pared by 7 bases and J by 7 bases, with 16 bases between. These data come from a study of OX40 agonist ivuxolimab in advanced cancers. At the level of the study: Dose-escalation cases comprised hepatocellular carcinoma, melanoma, renal cell or head and neck cancer.

Some clones are missing from TCRdb's copy, which holds only in-frame ones; the method was immunoSEQ multiplex PCR. The sample includes 100,000 to 150,000 clones, about 94% of them seen just once. The chain has TRBV7-9 and TRBJ1-2, with D uncertain. The sequencing used CD4+ or CD8+ T cells sorted from blood, collected in a trial of the OX40 agonist ivuxolimab. This clonotype was sampled from an adult with an advanced solid tumor such as melanoma, head and neck, liver or kidney cancer. The CDR3 sequence: CASTTSRAAGYTF. The DNA for the CDR3 is TGTGCCAGCACCACTTCTCGGGCGGCTGGCTACACCTTC.